The text below deals with one TCR beta chain. This sample was included in a study of blood T cell repertoires in COVID-19. Study at large: Samples came from the United States, Italy and Spain, spanning acute and convalescent COVID-19. In each case, the material was cDNA or gDNA derived from T cells, B-cell-depleted T cells, or PBMCs.

Per the germline V gene, CDR1 is MNHNS and CDR2 is SASEGT. Trimming removed 3 bases from V and 3 bases from J, with 6 bases in between. CDR3 length: 12 residues. Original data processing: Reference gene primers were amplified, and this amplification served to estimate nucleated cell counts. Using immunoSEQ multiplex PCR, the repertoire was profiled, and TCRdb retains in-frame clones only, with some absent. From that table come the V and J calls and clone size; the DNA was used to work out D and trimming. Altogether tens of thousands of clones are present, roughly 90% being singletons, with the ten largest covering roughly 4%.

This chain uses TRBV6-1 with TRBJ2-7, with D perhaps matching TRBD1 (5 bases). The receptor comes from a man aged 50 or older with active COVID-19. The specimen was peripheral blood. The CDR3, as DNA: TGTGCCAGCAGTGAGGACATCTACGAGCAGTACTTC. Translation: CASSEDIYEQYF.